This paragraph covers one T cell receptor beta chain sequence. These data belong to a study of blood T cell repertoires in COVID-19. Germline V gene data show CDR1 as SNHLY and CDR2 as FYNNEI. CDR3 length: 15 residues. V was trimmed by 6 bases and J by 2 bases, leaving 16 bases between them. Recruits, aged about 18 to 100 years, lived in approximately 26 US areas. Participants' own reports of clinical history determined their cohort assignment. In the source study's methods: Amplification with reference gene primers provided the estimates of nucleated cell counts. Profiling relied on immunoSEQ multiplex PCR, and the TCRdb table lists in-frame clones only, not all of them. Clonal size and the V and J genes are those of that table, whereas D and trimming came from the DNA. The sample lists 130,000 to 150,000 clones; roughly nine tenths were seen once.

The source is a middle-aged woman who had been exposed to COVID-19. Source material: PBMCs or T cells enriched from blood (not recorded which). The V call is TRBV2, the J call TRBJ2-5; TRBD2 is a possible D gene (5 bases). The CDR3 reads CASRHRFRGQETQYF. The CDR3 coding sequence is TGTGCCAGCAGGCACCGTTTTCGGGGTCAAGAGACCCAGTACTTC. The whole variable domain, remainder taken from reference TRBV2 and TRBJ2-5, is EPEVTQTPSHQVTQMGQEVILRCVPISNHLYFYWYRQILGQKVEFLVSFYNNEISEKSEIFDDQFSVERPDGSNFTLKIRSTKLEDSAMYFCASRHRFRGQETQYFGPGTRLLVL.